The sequence of this T cell receptor (beta chain) was determined in a study of T cell changes during pregnancy in multiple sclerosis. There are 15 residues in the CDR3. After removal of 5 bases from V and 3 bases from J, the junction contained 9 bases not matched to a gene. Germline loops: CDR1 SGHRS, CDR2 YFSETQ. Assay used: immunoSEQ multiplex PCR; TCRdb lists only in-frame clones, some missing. The sample includes 55,000 to 85,000 clones, roughly 92% of them seen just once. This TCR was recovered from a female donor with multiple sclerosis, enrolled in a pregnancy study. The V and J genes are TRBV5-1 and TRBJ1-2; 8 bases map to TRBD1. Sample: peripheral blood, taken in the second trimester of pregnancy. The CDR3 region is CASSSGTGIYYGYTF. CDR3 nucleotides: TGCGCCAGCAGTTCAGGGACAGGAATATACTATGGCTACACCTTC. Using reference TRBV5-1 and TRBJ1-2 for the parts outside the CDR3, the full variable domain is KAGVTQTPRYLIKTRGQQVTLSCSPISGHRSVSWYQQTPGQGLQFLFEYFSETQRNKGNFPGRFSGRQFSNSRSEMNVSTLELGDSALYLCASSSGTGIYYGYTFGSGTRLTVV.